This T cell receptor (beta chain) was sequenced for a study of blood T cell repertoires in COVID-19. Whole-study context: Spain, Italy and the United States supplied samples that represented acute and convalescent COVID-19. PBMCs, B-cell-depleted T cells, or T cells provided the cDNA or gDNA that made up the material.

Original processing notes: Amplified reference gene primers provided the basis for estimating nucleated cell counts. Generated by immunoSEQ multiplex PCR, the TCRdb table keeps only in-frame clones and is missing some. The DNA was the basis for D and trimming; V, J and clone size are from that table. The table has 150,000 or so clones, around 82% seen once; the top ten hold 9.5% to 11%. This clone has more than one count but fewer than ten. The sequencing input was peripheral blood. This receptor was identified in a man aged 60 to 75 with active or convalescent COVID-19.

CDR3: CASRGQGTGELFF. DNA for the CDR3: TGTGCCAGCAGAGGACAGGGCACCGGGGAGCTGTTTTTT. The V call is TRBV27, the J call TRBJ2-2, with 8 bases aligning to TRBD1. Germline CDR1 reads MNHEY; CDR2 reads SMNVEV (reference sequence). The CDR3 has 13 residues. V lost 6 bases and J lost 4; bases outside the gene matches: 1.